The 20 T cell receptor beta chains presented below share a single source sample, sequenced in a study of shared clonotypes between healthy human individuals. Naive CD8 cells comprised CD45RO-negative, CCR7-positively selected cells, excluding terminally differentiated effector memory CD45RA+ cells. Assay: immunoSEQ multiplex PCR; the TCRdb copy retains only in-frame clones and omits some. The repertoire includes around 2,000,000 clones, about 95% of them detected once, and 0.85% to 1.2% sits in the top ten. Sequencing was performed on naive CD8+ T cells sorted from blood. The receptors shown here come from a man younger than 35 in good health.

The chain links TRBV7-9 to TRBJ2-1; 10 bases match TRBD1. V shed 4 bases and J 7 bases; nucleotides not matched to a gene: 13. The CDR3 is 17 residues long. Per the germline V gene, CDR1 is SEHNR and CDR2 is FQNEAQ (reference sequence). The CDR3 loop is CASSSLGQGKDGNEQFF. The CDR3, as DNA: TGTGCCAGCAGCTCCCTGGGACAGGGGAAAGATGGGAATGAGCAGTTCTTC.

The V call is TRBV27, the J call TRBJ2-2, with a possible D match to TRBD2 (5 bases). V dropped 5 bases and J dropped 4 bases, with 17 bases sitting between them. This CDR3 has 16 amino acids. Germline CDR1 and CDR2: MNHEY and SMNVEV (reference sequence). The DNA for the CDR3 is TGTGCCAGCAGTCCAGCGGCACGGTTTAGCACCGGGGAGCTGTTTTTT. It translates to CASSPAARFSTGELFF.

The chain couples TRBV7-9 to TRBJ1-1; D gene uncertain. The germline gives CDR1 SEHNR, CDR2 FQNEAQ (reference sequence). The CDR3 is made up of 14 amino acids. Trimming cost V 4 bases and J 6 bases, with 15 bases left between them. CDR3 in DNA: TGTGCCAGCAGCTCCGTATCGGGAAGGGCTGAAGCTTTCTTT. Encoded protein: CASSSVSGRAEAFF.

The chain is built from TRBV5-1 and TRBJ1-1; D is undetermined. The CDR3 is 12 amino acids. Looked up from germline, CDR1 is SGHRS and CDR2 is YFSETQ. Trimming pared 2 bases from V and 10 bases from J, leaving 12 bases between. DNA of the CDR3: TGCGCCAGCAGCTTCAAGGTAGACGTAGCTTTCTTT. Translating gives CASSFKVDVAFF.

This chain links TRBV19 with TRBJ1-5; 7 bases are a match to TRBD1. Germline V gene sequence: CDR1 LNHDA, CDR2 SQIVND (reference sequence). The CDR3 is 17 amino acids. V lost 2 bases to trimming and J lost 6 bases; unmatched junction nucleotides: 13. The chain's CDR3 is CASSIIGYEGAIQPQHF. As DNA, the CDR3 is TGTGCCAGTAGTATAATCGGATACGAGGGGGCGATTCAGCCCCAGCATTTT.

The chain is built from TRBV2 and TRBJ2-5; 7 bases align to TRBD1. The CDR3 totals 15 residues. Germline CDR1 and CDR2: SNHLY and FYNNEI. With V trimmed by 4 bases and J by 1 base, 6 bases remained unmatched. The CDR3 DNA follows: TGTGCCAGCAGTGGAAGGGACAGCCTCCAAGAGACCCAGTACTTC. Protein: CASSGRDSLQETQYF.

This CDR3 is CASSQEAVGPQETQYF. DNA of the CDR3: TGCGCCAGCAGCCAAGAGGCCGTGGGACCTCAAGAGACCCAGTACTTC. V usage is TRBV4-3 and J usage is TRBJ2-5, with D possibly called TRBD1 or TRBD2 (5 bases each). The length of the CDR3 is 16 residues. V was clipped by 0 bases and J by 2 bases, with 13 bases between them. Germline V lookup: CDR1 LGHNA, CDR2 YSLEER.

The rearrangement links TRBV6-6 to TRBJ2-1; TRBD2 matches at 7 bases. J gave up 6 bases and V 6 bases, and 8 bases lay outside the gene matches. The CDR3 is 14 amino acids. The germline gives CDR1 MNHNY, CDR2 SVGAGI (reference sequence). The CDR3 DNA reads as TGTGCCAGCAGCCCGAGCGGGGTCCTCAATGAGCAGTTCTTC. Amino acid sequence: CASSPSGVLNEQFF.

The chain links TRBV5-1 to TRBJ2-1; TRBD1 might be the D (6 bases). This CDR3 contains 14 residues. CDR1 and CDR2 (germline): SGHRS, YFSETQ. V was cut by 4 bases and J by 7 bases, with 15 bases left in between. Here the CDR3 reads CASSAETGGNEQFF. The DNA for the CDR3 is TGCGCCAGCAGCGCAGAGACAGGTGGGAATGAGCAGTTCTTC. Complete variable domain (other parts from reference TRBV5-1 and TRBJ2-1): KAGVTQTPRYLIKTRGQQVTLSCSPISGHRSVSWYQQTPGQGLQFLFEYFSETQRNKGNFPGRFSGRQFSNSRSEMNVSTLELGDSALYLCASSAETGGNEQFFGPGTRLTVL.

The chain recombines TRBV6-1 with TRBJ2-7; tentative D call: TRBD1 (6 bases). Looked up from germline, CDR1 is MNHNS and CDR2 is SASEGT. CDR3 length: 14 amino acids. With 5 bases removed from V and 3 bases from J, the gap between germline ends came to 14 bases. The CDR3 reads CASSPLGARYEQYF. CDR3 sequence (DNA): TGTGCCAGCAGTCCCTTGGGGGCTCGCTACGAGCAGTACTTC.

This clone was recorded a few times. The sample holds other DNA sequences that translate to the same CDR3. The CDR3 DNA sequence: TGTGCCAGCAGCTTATCGGGTACTGAAGCTTTCTTT. It codes for CASSLSGTEAFF. The rearrangement links TRBV7-9 to TRBJ1-1, with D uncertain. CDR3 length: 12 amino acids. With 2 bases removed from V and 5 bases from J, the gap between germline ends came to 6 bases. Per germline, CDR1 SEHNR and CDR2 FQNEAQ (reference sequence). The full variable domain, its missing parts supplied by reference TRBV7-9 and TRBJ1-1, is DTGVSQNPRHKITKRGQNVTFRCDPISEHNRLYWYRQTLGQGPEFLTYFQNEAQLEKSRLLSDRFSAERPKGSFSTLEIQRTEQGDSAMYLCASSLSGTEAFFGQGTRLTVV.

The chain carries TRBV28 and TRBJ2-7; 8 nucleotides match TRBD1. CDR3 length: 15 residues. The V gene end was trimmed by 7 bases and the J gene end by 3 bases; junction bases not matched to a gene: 11. Germline values: CDR1 MDHEN, CDR2 SYDVKM. The CDR3 loop reads CASKGQAATYYEQYF. The CDR3 nucleotides are TGTGCCAGCAAGGGACAGGCCGCGACCTACTACGAGCAGTACTTC. The whole variable domain, remainder taken from reference TRBV28 and TRBJ2-7, is DVKVTQSSRYLVKRTGEKVFLECVQDMDHENMFWYRQDPGLGLRLIYFSYDVKMKEKGDIPEGYSVSREKKERFSLILESASTNQTSMYLCASKGQAATYYEQYFGPGTRLTVT.

The rearrangement links TRBV27 to TRBJ2-3; 10 bases map to TRBD2. CDR1 MNHEY and CDR2 SMNVEV come from the germline V gene (reference sequence). J gave up 5 bases and V 3 bases, and 5 bases lay outside the gene matches. This CDR3 spans 15 amino acids. The CDR3 DNA follows: TGTGCCAGCAGTTTGGCTAGCGGGGGTATAGATACGCAGTATTTT. Translating gives CASSLASGGIDTQYF.

The V gene is TRBV27, the J gene TRBJ2-3; weak D call: TRBD1 (5 bases). The CDR3 totals 15 residues. CDR1 and CDR2 from the germline V gene are MNHEY and SMNVEV (reference sequence). Trimming took 5 bases from V and 5 from J, leaving 17 bases between them. Written as DNA, the CDR3 is TGTGCCAGCAGTCCATTCGCGGACCAGGGAGATACGCAGTATTTT. Protein product: CASSPFADQGDTQYF.

This chain links TRBV6-6 with TRBJ2-3, with D uncertain. Between the trimmed V and J ends, which lost 6 bases and 0 bases, there was a span of 4 bases. The CDR3 covers 12 residues. Germline lookup yields CDR1 MNHNY and CDR2 SVGAGI (reference sequence). The CDR3 region is CASRISTDTQYF. The CDR3, as DNA: TGTGCCAGCAGAATTAGCACAGATACGCAGTATTTT.

The CDR3 DNA is TGTGCTAGTGGTTTGGGCCCGCGGGGGGGGTACCAAGAGACCCAGTACTTC. Protein product: CASGLGPRGGYQETQYF. The rearrangement links TRBV12-5 to TRBJ2-5, with TRBD2 matching over 9 bases. Germline trimming cut 1 base from V and 0 bases from J; bases unmatched to any gene: 6. Germline values: CDR1 LGHNT, CDR2 FRNRAP. This CDR3 is 17 amino acids long.

The genes are TRBV7-9 and TRBJ2-3; 10 bases fit TRBD1. Germline values: CDR1 SEHNR, CDR2 FQNEAQ (reference sequence). V was pared by 5 bases and J by 4 bases, with 12 bases of the junction left unmatched. This CDR3 has 17 residues. CDR3 sequence (DNA): TGTGCCAGCAGCGCCGGACAGGGGGAGGGACCGGCAGATACGCAGTATTTT. It is translated as CASSAGQGEGPADTQYF.

The rearrangement links TRBV10-3 to TRBJ2-2, with D perhaps matching TRBD1 (5 bases). The CDR3 runs to 13 residues. CDR1 and CDR2 from the germline V gene are ENHRY and SYGVKD. The V gene lost 2 bases and the J gene lost 6 bases, with 7 bases spanning the gap. The CDR3 reads CAISEGAAGELFF. The CDR3 coding sequence is TGTGCCATCAGTGAGGGGGCGGCCGGGGAGCTGTTTTTT.

This chain links TRBV5-6 with TRBJ2-1; D remains unclear. Germline lookup yields CDR1 SGHDT and CDR2 YYEEEE. This CDR3 has 17 amino acids. V was cut by 6 bases and J by 0 bases, with 19 bases left in between. The CDR3 spells CASIKSRAGSSYNEQFF. CDR3 coding DNA: TGTGCCAGCATCAAATCTCGGGCCGGTAGCTCCTACAATGAGCAGTTCTTC. The full variable domain, with the rest looked up from reference TRBV5-6 and TRBJ2-1, is DAGVTQSPTHLIKTRGQQVTLRCSPKSGHDTVSWYQQALGQGPQFIFQYYEEEERQRGNFPDRFSGHQFPNYSSELNVNALLLGDSALYLCASIKSRAGSSYNEQFFGPGTRLTVL.

The V gene is TRBV30, the J gene TRBJ1-2, with D uncertain. Trimming cost V 4 bases and J 3 bases, with 18 bases left between them. The CDR3 loop spans 15 amino acids. CDR1 is GTSNPN, CDR2 SVGIG, per germline (reference sequence). Written as DNA, the CDR3 is TGTGCCTGGAATATTAGGTACAGCGGTGACTATGGCTACACCTTC. Translating it yields CAWNIRYSGDYGYTF.